This T cell receptor (beta chain) was sequenced in a study of blood T cell repertoires in COVID-19. Whole-study context: The United States, Italy and Spain were the sources of the acute and convalescent COVID-19 samples. Sample material is recorded as cDNA or gDNA derived from T cells, B-cell-depleted T cells, or PBMCs.

Original processing notes: Amplification from reference gene primers served as the basis for estimated nucleated cell counts. Here immunoSEQ multiplex PCR was the method, and the copy in TCRdb shows in-frame clones only, minus some. The D gene and trimming were derived from the DNA, and the V and J assignments and clone size from that table. The sample carries about 230,000 clones, 80% to 90% recorded once. The CDR3 consists of 16 residues. The ends were cut back, 3 bases at V and 7 bases at J, with 17 bases in the middle. Germline assignment: CDR1 SGHKS and CDR2 YYEKEE (reference sequence). The chain is built from TRBV5-5 and TRBJ1-6; tentatively, D is TRBD1 (6 bases). This TCR derives from a man in his forties or fifties with acute or convalescent COVID-19. The sequencing sample was made of peripheral blood. The CDR3: CASSSRGRGSNSPLHF. Written as DNA, the CDR3 is TGTGCCAGCAGCTCTCGGGGCAGGGGTTCGAATTCACCCCTCCACTTT.